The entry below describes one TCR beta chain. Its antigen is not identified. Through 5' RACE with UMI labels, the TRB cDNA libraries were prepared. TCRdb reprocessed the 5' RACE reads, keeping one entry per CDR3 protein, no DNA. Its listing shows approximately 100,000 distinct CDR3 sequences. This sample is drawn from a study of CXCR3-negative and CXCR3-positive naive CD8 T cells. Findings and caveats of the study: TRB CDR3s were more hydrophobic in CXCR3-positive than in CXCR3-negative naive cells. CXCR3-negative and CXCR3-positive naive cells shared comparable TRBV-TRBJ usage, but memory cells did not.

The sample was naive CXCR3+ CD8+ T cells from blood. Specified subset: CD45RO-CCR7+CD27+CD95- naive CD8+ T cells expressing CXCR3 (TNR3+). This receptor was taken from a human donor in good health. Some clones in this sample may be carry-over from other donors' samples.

Here the CDR3 reads CASSYTPQRMSSYEQYF. The rearrangement joins TRBV6-6 to TRBJ2-7; TCRdb selects TRBD1, and the lack of DNA leaves this call unchecked. There are 17 residues in the CDR3. CDR1 and CDR2 from the germline V gene are MNHNY and SVGAGI (reference sequence).